A selection of T cell receptor beta chains follows, all from one sample in a study of Graves' ophthalmopathy and Graves' hyperthyroidism. TCRdb redid the calling of the multiplex PCR reads with MiXCR, one entry per CDR3 protein. The repertoire holds 150,000 to 200,000 distinct CDR3 sequences, roughly 36% seen once, with about 9.5% in the top ten. The sequencing sample was made of peripheral blood. These receptors were obtained from a man aged 25 to 45 with Graves' ophthalmopathy. Each CDR3 is given with its conserved first and last residue. Each record gives: D gene, V gene, clone size, J gene, CDR3 DNA, CDR3 protein. D genes are given only for firm matches. Clone size is shown for a subset of rows, as once, few, many or a class of expanded clone.

d_call: -
v_call: TRBV6-1
clone_size: many
j_call: TRBJ2-7
cdr3_nt: TGTGCCAGCAGTGGAATGGGGGGAGGCTCCTACGAGCAGTACTTC
cdr3_aa: CASSGMGGGSYEQYF

d_call: -
v_call: TRBV6-5
clone_size: -
j_call: TRBJ1-1
cdr3_nt: TGTGCCAGCAGTTACGACAACAGGGCCGAAGCTTTCTTT
cdr3_aa: CASSYDNRAEAFF

d_call: -
v_call: TRBV6-1
clone_size: -
j_call: TRBJ1-2
cdr3_nt: TGTGCCAGCAGTCCCTCCCCAGACTATGGCTACACCTTC
cdr3_aa: CASSPSPDYGYTF

d_call: -
v_call: TRBV2
clone_size: -
j_call: TRBJ2-2
cdr3_nt: TGTGCCAGCATGGCACAGGAAGGCGGGGAGCTGTTTTTT
cdr3_aa: CASMAQEGGELFF

d_call: -
v_call: TRBV4-1
clone_size: many
j_call: TRBJ2-2
cdr3_nt: TGCGCCAGCAGCCAAGACCTAGGGGCCGGGGAGCTGTTTTTT
cdr3_aa: CASSQDLGAGELFF

d_call: TRBD1
v_call: TRBV20-1
clone_size: many
j_call: TRBJ2-7
cdr3_nt: TGCAGTGCGCGACAGGGTAGCTCCTACGAGCAGTACTTC
cdr3_aa: CSARQGSSYEQYF

d_call: -
v_call: TRBV28
clone_size: -
j_call: TRBJ1-1
cdr3_nt: TGTGCCAGCACTGGGAGGGCGGACACTGAAGCTTTCTTT
cdr3_aa: CASTGRADTEAFF

d_call: -
v_call: TRBV20-1
clone_size: many
j_call: TRBJ1-2
cdr3_nt: TGCAGTGCTCGACGGACCCTCTATGGCTACACCTTC
cdr3_aa: CSARRTLYGYTF

d_call: -
v_call: TRBV28
clone_size: many
j_call: TRBJ2-7
cdr3_nt: TGTGCCAGCAGTTTTATAGGGCAGGGTAAGAACGAGCAGTACTTC
cdr3_aa: CASSFIGQGKNEQYF

d_call: TRBD1
v_call: TRBV2
clone_size: many
j_call: TRBJ2-5
cdr3_nt: TGTGCCAGCAGTGAGTCGACAGGGGCCGAGACCCAGTACTTC
cdr3_aa: CASSESTGAETQYF

d_call: TRBD2
v_call: TRBV12-3/TRBV12-4
clone_size: many
j_call: TRBJ2-5
cdr3_nt: TGTGCCAGCAGTCTCTCAGCGGGGAGGACGGAGACCCAGTACTTC
cdr3_aa: CASSLSAGRTETQYF

d_call: TRBD2
v_call: TRBV7-2
clone_size: -
j_call: TRBJ2-4
cdr3_nt: TGTGCCAGCAGCCCTGGGGAGCGGGGAGCCAAAAACATTCAGTACTTC
cdr3_aa: CASSPGERGAKNIQYF